These 31 T cell receptor beta chains came from one sample sequenced in a study of blood T cells in healthy people across ages. The use of a sample-barcoded 5' primer and a J-beta primer mix characterized a second PCR of roughly 7 to 12 cycles. TCRdb re-called the 5' RACE reads with MiXCR, one entry per CDR3 protein. The sample has hundreds of thousands of distinct CDR3 sequences, 40% to 50% seen once; the top ten hold around 18%. The material sequenced was blood. Receptor source: a man in his 60s in good health.

The chain combines TRBV6-2 or TRBV6-3 with TRBJ2-6; 10 bases agree with TRBD1. There are 18 residues in the CDR3. Germline V gene sequence: CDR1 MNHEY, CDR2 SVGEGT. The ends lost 5 bases at V and 2 bases at J; junction bases unmatched: 9. In DNA, the CDR3 is TGTGCCAGCAGTCCCCGGGACAGGGGTCTTGCTGGGGCCAACGTCCTGACTTTC. This codes for CASSPRDRGLAGANVLTF.

This chain uses TRBV3-1 with TRBJ2-2; D is perhaps TRBD1 or TRBD2 (5 bases each). Germline CDR1 LGHDT, CDR2 YNNKEL (reference sequence). The CDR3 is 16 amino acids. Trimming pared 4 bases from V and 6 bases from J, leaving 18 bases between. Here the CDR3 reads CASSLPGLGFAGELFF. As DNA, the CDR3 is TGTGCCAGCAGCCTACCGGGGCTTGGGTTTGCCGGGGAGCTGTTTTTT.

V gene TRBV20-1 combines with J gene TRBJ2-3; 9 positions match TRBD2. Germline V gene lookup returns CDR1 DFQATT and CDR2 SNEGSKA (reference sequence). Trimming at V came to 3 bases and at J to 1 base, leaving 5 bases not matched to a gene. The CDR3 totals 15 residues. This chain's CDR3 is CSASKPSGGTDTQYF. The CDR3 nucleotides are TGCAGTGCTAGCAAACCTAGCGGGGGCACAGATACGCAGTATTTT.

A remark on this clonotype: At one end, the junction sequence differs from germline, possibly due to a read error. The J gene is TRBJ2-5, the V gene TRBV5-1; 9 bases fit TRBD2. This CDR3 has 14 amino acids. Per germline, CDR1 SGHRS and CDR2 YFSETQ. The CDR3 DNA follows: TGCGCCAGCAGCCCGGGACTAGCTGACGAGACCCGGTACTTC. Encoded protein: CASSPGLADETRYF.

This chain connects TRBV6-5 to TRBJ2-7; D possibly corresponds to TRBD1 (6 bases). From germline, CDR1 is MNHEY and CDR2 SVGAGI. Trimming stripped 7 bases from V and 2 bases from J, with 15 bases between. The CDR3 sequence is 14 residues long. CDR3 nucleotide sequence: TGTGCCAGCAAGATGAACAGGGCCACCTACGAGCAGTACTTC. Translated: CASKMNRATYEQYF.

This clonotype was seen repeatedly, ten times or more. V usage is TRBV9 and J usage is TRBJ2-7; D might be TRBD1 (5 bases). The CDR3 is 15 amino acids. In germline, CDR1 is SGDLS, CDR2 YYNGEE. Trimming pared 0 bases from V and 7 bases from J, leaving 17 bases between. As DNA, the CDR3 is TGTGCCAGCAGCGTAGGAGTACAGGCTGTGGAGGAGCAGTACTTC. Amino acids: CASSVGVQAVEEQYF.

The table lists this clonotype with a few counts. The rearrangement uses TRBV12-3 or TRBV12-4 and TRBJ2-7; D is unclear. The CDR3 totals 13 residues. V gave up 6 bases and J gave up 2 bases, with 11 bases separating them. The chain's CDR3 is CASSPDTTYEQYF. In DNA, the CDR3 is TGTGCCAGCAGCCCCGACACCACCTACGAGCAGTACTTC.

J is TRBJ2-5 and V is TRBV5-1, with D unresolved. CDR3 size: 15 residues. Germline V gives CDR1 SGHRS, CDR2 YFSETQ. The V end was cut by 1 base, the J end by 0 bases, with 10 bases between. The CDR3 nucleotides read TGCGCCAGCAGCTTGCCCCGACTTAACCAAGAGACCCAGTACTTC. Residues: CASSLPRLNQETQYF.

The rearrangement links TRBV11-3 to TRBJ2-7; 7 bases line up with TRBD1. The CDR3 has 13 amino acids. CDR1 and CDR2 from the germline V gene are SGHNT and YENEEA. Unmatched junction bases numbered 9, after V lost 7 bases and J lost 6 bases. The CDR3 is CASTSGTVAEQYF. In nucleotides, the CDR3 is TGTGCCAGCACCTCCGGGACAGTTGCCGAGCAGTACTTC.

The chain combines TRBV29-1 with TRBJ2-2; D is possibly TRBD1 (6 bases). CDR1 is SQVTM and CDR2 is ANQGSEA in the germline V gene. V lost 1 base to trimming and J lost 7 bases, with 19 bases between them. The CDR3 loop spans 16 amino acids. The DNA for the CDR3 is TGCAGCGTTGAAGTCTGGGGGCAGGGCCACGACGGGGAGCTGTTTTTT. Its translation is CSVEVWGQGHDGELFF.

This clonotype was recorded a few times. The chain recombines TRBV12-3 or TRBV12-4 with TRBJ1-1, with 8 positions matching TRBD1. The CDR3 has 14 residues. V lost 2 bases, J lost 5 bases, and 4 bases stayed unmatched. The CDR3 loop reads CASSLQGAGTEAFF. In DNA form, the CDR3 reads TGTGCCAGCAGTTTACAGGGGGCAGGAACTGAAGCTTTCTTT.

The chain combines TRBV2 with TRBJ1-2; 9 nucleotides align to TRBD1. With 1 base clipped from V and 5 bases from J, the junction kept 5 bases outside the gene matches. Looked up from germline, CDR1 is SNHLY and CDR2 is FYNNEI. CDR3 length: 15 residues. Here the CDR3 reads CASSEEQGAGYGYTF. CDR3 DNA: TGTGCCAGCAGTGAAGAACAGGGGGCGGGATATGGCTACACCTTC.

V usage is TRBV18 and J usage is TRBJ2-4; the D gene is possibly TRBD2 (5 bases). The DNA end is more similar to TRBJ2-7, so the J call may be wrong. CDR3 length: 14 amino acids. CDR1 and CDR2 (germline): KGHSH, LQKENI. The CDR3 loop is CASSPDLSVYEQYF. The CDR3 nucleotides read TGTGCCAGCTCACCGGACTTGAGTGTCTACGAGCAGTACTTC.

This CDR3 is CASSLGLAAKETQYF. The CDR3 DNA reads TGTGCCAGCAGCCTGGGCCTAGCGGCTAAAGAGACCCAGTACTTC. The chain recombines TRBV7-2 with TRBJ2-5, with TRBD2 identical over 7 bases. The CDR3 length is 15 residues. Germline V lookup: CDR1 SGHTA, CDR2 FQGNSA. With V trimmed by 5 bases and J by 3 bases, 9 bases remained unmatched.

This chain links TRBV3-1 with TRBJ1-1, with a tentative D call TRBD1 (5 bases). The CDR3 is made up of 14 amino acids. Trimming shortened V by 0 bases and J by 7 bases, and 12 bases separated the two germline ends. CDR1 is LGHDT and CDR2 is YNNKEL in the germline V gene (reference sequence). For the CDR3, the DNA is TGTGCCAGCAGCCAAGATGGGGGGGGAATTGAAGCTTTCTTT. Its translation is CASSQDGGGIEAFF.

This chain joins TRBV7-9 and TRBJ1-2; D is uncertain. The CDR3 covers 15 residues. Per germline, CDR1 SEHNR and CDR2 FQNEAQ (reference sequence). The V and J ends lost 0 bases and 6 bases respectively, with 14 bases between them. The CDR3 DNA follows: TGTGCCAGCAGCTTAGCTGGGGTATTTTCCCATGGCTACACCTTC. Encoded protein: CASSLAGVFSHGYTF.

J is TRBJ2-5 and V is TRBV27; D is perhaps TRBD2 (7 bases). This CDR3 spans 16 amino acids. Germline assignment: CDR1 MNHEY and CDR2 SMNVEV (reference sequence). Between the trimmed V and J ends, which lost 5 bases and 5 bases, there was a span of 21 bases. In DNA, the CDR3 is TGTGCCAGCAGTGGGGGGGGTCTAGGGGGTTCGGAGACCCAGTACTTC. Translated, it gives CASSGGGLGGSETQYF.

This clonotype was seen many times. The chain recombines TRBV29-1 with TRBJ2-1; TRBD2 agrees at 13 bases. Per the germline V gene, CDR1 is SQVTM and CDR2 is ANQGSEA. The junction had 4 bases not matched to a gene; V was cut back by 3 bases and J by 5 bases. The CDR3 runs to 15 residues. The DNA for the CDR3 is TGCAGCGTTGACCCCGGGACTAGCGGGAACAATGAGCAGTTCTTC. It encodes CSVDPGTSGNNEQFF.

The chain employs TRBV4-3 and TRBJ2-4, with a tentative D call TRBD1 (6 bases). V gave up 3 bases and J gave up 13 bases, with 25 bases separating them. Germline CDR1 reads LGHNA; CDR2 reads YSLEER. The CDR3 contains 16 residues. CDR3 in amino acids: CASSQSGQGRGNEQYF. CDR3 in DNA: TGCGCCAGCAGCCAGAGTGGGCAGGGGCGAGGGAATGAGCAGTACTTC.

The genes are TRBV7-2 and TRBJ2-1; D might be TRBD2 (5 bases). Trimming removed 5 bases from V and 8 bases from J, with 13 bases in between. The CDR3 loop spans 13 amino acids. CDR1 is SGHTA and CDR2 is FQGNSA in the germline V gene. CDR3 protein: CASSLTRSDEQFF. In nucleotides, the CDR3 is TGTGCCAGCAGCCTAACTAGGTCTGATGAGCAGTTCTTC.

This clonotype was counted at least ten times. V usage is TRBV4-3 and J usage is TRBJ1-2, with a weak D call TRBD1 (5 bases). The CDR3 has 20 residues. CDR1 and CDR2 (germline): LGHNA, YSLEER. Trimming pared 0 bases from V and 2 bases from J, leaving 25 bases between. CDR3 in amino acids: CASSQDRLGGNRRPNYGYTF. The CDR3 DNA follows: TGCGCCAGCAGCCAAGATCGTTTGGGAGGAAACAGGCGGCCAAACTATGGCTACACCTTC.

This clonotype has more than one count but fewer than ten. The V call is TRBV7-9, the J call TRBJ1-2; D remains ambiguous. Trimming pared 4 bases from V and 8 bases from J, leaving 8 bases between. Germline loops: CDR1 SEHNR, CDR2 FQNEAQ (reference sequence). The CDR3 is 11 amino acids. Here the CDR3 DNA reads TGTGCCAGCAGCTCCCCCTGGGGCTACACCTTC. It codes for CASSSPWGYTF.

The rearrangement joins TRBV5-6 to TRBJ2-1, with 8 bases identical to TRBD2. CDR1 is SGHDT and CDR2 is YYEEEE in the germline V gene. The CDR3 consists of 16 residues. V lost 1 base to trimming and J lost 2 bases; unmatched junction nucleotides: 5. The CDR3 bases are TGTGCCAGCAGCTTGAGCGGGAGAGTAACCTACAATGAGCAGTTCTTC. Protein: CASSLSGRVTYNEQFF.

This clonotype was detected a few times. This chain joins TRBV4-3 and TRBJ1-4; D possibly corresponds to TRBD1 (6 bases). Germline-derived CDR1 and CDR2 are LGHNA and YSLEER. The germline V and J ends were trimmed by 1 base and 2 bases, with 14 bases remaining between them. There are 17 residues in the CDR3. CDR3: CASSQGAGERTNEKLFF. Written as DNA, the CDR3 is TGCGCCAGCAGCCAAGGAGCAGGGGAGAGGACTAATGAAAAACTGTTTTTT.

In this sample, this clonotype turned up a few times. This sequence joins TRBV12-3 or TRBV12-4 and TRBJ2-7, with D perhaps matching TRBD1 or TRBD2 (5 bases each). Trimming removed 8 bases from V and 6 bases from J, with 11 bases in between. The CDR3 covers 11 residues. CDR3 DNA: TGTGCCAGCCTTCGGGGCTGCGAGCAGTACTTC. Protein product: CASLRGCEQYF.

The chain joins TRBV2 to TRBJ2-7; 10 positions agree with TRBD2. Per germline, CDR1 SNHLY and CDR2 FYNNEI. V lost 6 bases to trimming and J lost 3 bases; unmatched junction nucleotides: 8. There are 15 residues in the CDR3. The CDR3 DNA follows: TGTGCCAGCAGCCCCGGGACTAGCGACTACTACGAGCAGTACTTC. Translation: CASSPGTSDYYEQYF.

This clonotype was counted a few times. The V gene is TRBV5-1, the J gene TRBJ2-5, with D possibly being TRBD1 (6 bases). CDR3 length: 15 amino acids. CDR1 and CDR2 from the germline V gene are SGHRS and YFSETQ. V lost 4 bases to trimming and J lost 5 bases, with 18 bases between them. CDR3 sequence: CASSPGQSKTETQYF. The CDR3 region has the DNA TGCGCCAGCAGCCCCGGACAGTCAAAGACGGAGACCCAGTACTTC.

The chain employs TRBV6-6 and TRBJ2-5; 8 bases fit TRBD1. Germline V gives CDR1 MNHNY, CDR2 SVGAGI (reference sequence). Trimming at V came to 2 bases and at J to 3 bases, leaving 2 bases not matched to a gene. This CDR3 has 14 residues. CDR3 nucleotides: TGTGCCAGCAGTTACATGACAGGGGAAGAGACCCAGTACTTC. This codes for CASSYMTGEETQYF.

V and J are TRBV6-5 and TRBJ1-2, with 7 bases matching TRBD1. Germline CDR1 reads MNHEY; CDR2 reads SVGAGI. J lost 5 bases, V lost 5 bases, and 8 bases had no gene match. The CDR3 runs 14 residues. In DNA, the CDR3 is TGTGCCAGCAGTCCCCTGACAGGGCCATATGGCTACACCTTC. It codes for CASSPLTGPYGYTF.

This chain connects TRBV4-1 to TRBJ2-1; 11 nucleotides align to TRBD2. The length of the CDR3 is 16 residues. In germline, CDR1 is MGHRA, CDR2 YSYEKL. V was pared by 4 bases and J by 7 bases, with 9 bases of the junction left unmatched. The CDR3 is CASSPGSGGAANEQFF. The CDR3 DNA sequence: TGCGCCAGCAGCCCCGGTAGCGGGGGGGCCGCGAATGAGCAGTTCTTC.

V is TRBV7-2 and J is TRBJ2-7, with 9 bases lining up with TRBD2. The CDR3 is 16 amino acids. V lost 5 bases, J lost 0 bases, and 8 bases stayed unmatched. The germline CDR1 and CDR2 sequences are SGHTA and FQGNSA. The CDR3 protein is CASSTLEAGGSYEQYF. The CDR3 DNA is TGTGCCAGCAGCACCCTCGAAGCGGGGGGCTCCTACGAGCAGTACTTC.